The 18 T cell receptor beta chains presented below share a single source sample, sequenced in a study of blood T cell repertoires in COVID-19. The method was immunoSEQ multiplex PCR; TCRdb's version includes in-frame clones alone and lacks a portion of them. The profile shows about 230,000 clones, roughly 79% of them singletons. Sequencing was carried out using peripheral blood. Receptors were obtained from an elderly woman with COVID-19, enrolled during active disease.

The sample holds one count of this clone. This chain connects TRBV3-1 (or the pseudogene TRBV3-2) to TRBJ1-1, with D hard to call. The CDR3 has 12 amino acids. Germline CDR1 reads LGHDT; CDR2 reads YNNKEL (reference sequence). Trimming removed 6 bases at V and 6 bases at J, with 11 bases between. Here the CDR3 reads CASRLGSSEAFF. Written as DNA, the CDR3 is TGTGCCAGCAGACTTGGTTCCTCTGAAGCTTTCTTT.

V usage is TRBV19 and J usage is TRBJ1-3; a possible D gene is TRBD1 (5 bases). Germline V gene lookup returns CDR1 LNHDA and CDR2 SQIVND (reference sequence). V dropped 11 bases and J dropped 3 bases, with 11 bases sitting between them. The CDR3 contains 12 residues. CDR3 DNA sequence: TGTGCCGCGGGGGTAGGTGGAAACACCATATATTTT. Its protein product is CAAGVGGNTIYF.

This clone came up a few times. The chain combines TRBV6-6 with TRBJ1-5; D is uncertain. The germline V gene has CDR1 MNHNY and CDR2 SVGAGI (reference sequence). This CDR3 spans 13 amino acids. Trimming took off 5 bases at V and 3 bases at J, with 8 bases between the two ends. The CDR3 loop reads CASSLQNNQPQHF. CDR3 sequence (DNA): TGTGCCAGCAGTCTACAGAACAATCAGCCCCAGCATTTT.

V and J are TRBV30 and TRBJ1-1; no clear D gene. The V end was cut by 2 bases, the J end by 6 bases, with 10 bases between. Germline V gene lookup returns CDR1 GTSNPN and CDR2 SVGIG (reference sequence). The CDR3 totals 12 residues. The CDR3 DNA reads TGTGCCTGGAGTTTTCTGAGTGCTGAAGCTTTCTTT. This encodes CAWSFLSAEAFF.

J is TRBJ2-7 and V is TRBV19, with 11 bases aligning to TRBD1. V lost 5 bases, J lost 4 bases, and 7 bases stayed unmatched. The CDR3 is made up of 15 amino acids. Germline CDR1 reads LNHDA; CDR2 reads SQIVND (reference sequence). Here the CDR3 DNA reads TGTGCCAGTAGTGACCGGACAGGGGGCGGGTACGAGCAGTACTTC. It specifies CASSDRTGGGYEQYF.

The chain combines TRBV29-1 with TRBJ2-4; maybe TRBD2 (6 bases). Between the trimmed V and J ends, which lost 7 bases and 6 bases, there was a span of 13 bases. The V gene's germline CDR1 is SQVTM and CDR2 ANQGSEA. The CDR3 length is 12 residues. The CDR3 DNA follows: TGCAGCGCCGCCTACGGGGGAAACATTCAGTACTTC. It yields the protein CSAAYGGNIQYF.

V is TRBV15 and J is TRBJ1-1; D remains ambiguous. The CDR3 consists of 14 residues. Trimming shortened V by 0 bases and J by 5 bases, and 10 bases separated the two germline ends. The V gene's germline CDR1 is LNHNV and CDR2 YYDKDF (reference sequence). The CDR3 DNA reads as TGTGCCACCAGCAGAGATAGAGGAATGACTGAAGCTTTCTTT. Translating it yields CATSRDRGMTEAFF.

The CDR3 DNA sequence: TGTGCCACCGGGGACCGGGGGGGGCGGAATGAAAAACTGTTTTTT. It yields the protein CATGDRGGRNEKLFF. The gene calls are TRBV24-1 and TRBJ1-4; perhaps TRBD1 as D (6 bases). The germline V gene encodes CDR1 KGHDR and CDR2 SFDVKD. V was shortened by 9 bases and J by 5 bases, with 18 bases between the two germline ends. This CDR3 is built from 15 residues.

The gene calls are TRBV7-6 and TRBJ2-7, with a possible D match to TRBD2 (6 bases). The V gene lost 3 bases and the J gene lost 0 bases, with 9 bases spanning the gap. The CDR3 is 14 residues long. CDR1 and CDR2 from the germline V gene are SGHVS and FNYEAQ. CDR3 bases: TGTGCCAGCAGCTTCGGGACTGGCTCCTACGAGCAGTACTTC. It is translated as CASSFGTGSYEQYF.

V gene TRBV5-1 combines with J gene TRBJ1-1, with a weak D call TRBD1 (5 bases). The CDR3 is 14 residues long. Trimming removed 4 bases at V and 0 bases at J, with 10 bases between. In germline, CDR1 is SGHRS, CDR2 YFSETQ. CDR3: CASSRLTVNTEAFF. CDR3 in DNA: TGCGCCAGCAGCAGATTGACAGTGAACACTGAAGCTTTCTTT.

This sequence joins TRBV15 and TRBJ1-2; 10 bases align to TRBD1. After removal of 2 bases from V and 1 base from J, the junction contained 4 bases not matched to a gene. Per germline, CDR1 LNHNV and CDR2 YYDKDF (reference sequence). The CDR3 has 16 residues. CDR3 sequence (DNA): TGTGCCACCAGCAGACCCGGGACAGGGGATAACTATGGCTACACCTTC. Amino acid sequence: CATSRPGTGDNYGYTF.

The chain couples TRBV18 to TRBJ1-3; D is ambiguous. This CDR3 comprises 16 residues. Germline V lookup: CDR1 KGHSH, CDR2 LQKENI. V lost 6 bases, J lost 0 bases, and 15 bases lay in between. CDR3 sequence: CASSPSVHLSGNTIYF. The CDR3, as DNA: TGTGCCAGCTCTCCCTCGGTGCACCTCTCTGGAAACACCATATATTTT.

The CDR3 loop is CASSGAAYGYTF. The CDR3 DNA reads as TGTGCCAGCAGTGGGGCAGCCTATGGCTACACCTTC. The V and J genes are TRBV6-1 and TRBJ1-2; D gene ambiguous. Germline CDR1 and CDR2: MNHNS and SASEGT. The CDR3 is 12 amino acids. Trimming stripped 4 bases from V and 4 bases from J, with 7 bases between.

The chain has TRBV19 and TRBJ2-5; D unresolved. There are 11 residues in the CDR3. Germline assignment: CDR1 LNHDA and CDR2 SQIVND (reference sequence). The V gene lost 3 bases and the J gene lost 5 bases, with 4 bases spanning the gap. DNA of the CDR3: TGTGCCAGTAGTATCTATGAGACCCAGTACTTC. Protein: CASSIYETQYF.

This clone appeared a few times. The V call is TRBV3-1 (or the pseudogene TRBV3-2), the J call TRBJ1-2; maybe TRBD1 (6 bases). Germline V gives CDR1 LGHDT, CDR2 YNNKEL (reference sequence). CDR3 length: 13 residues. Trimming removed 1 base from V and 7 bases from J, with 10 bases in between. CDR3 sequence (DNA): TGTGCCAGCAGCCAAGGACAGGCCGCTGGCTACACCTTC. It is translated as CASSQGQAAGYTF.

CDR3 residues: CASSGRQGPSSYEQYF. The CDR3 DNA follows: TGTGCCAGCAGCGGCAGACAGGGACCTAGCTCCTACGAGCAGTACTTC. The V and J genes are TRBV5-4 and TRBJ2-7; 7 bases map to TRBD1. This CDR3 spans 16 amino acids. After removal of 4 bases from V and 0 bases from J, the junction contained 10 bases not matched to a gene. Looked up from germline, CDR1 is SGHNT and CDR2 is YYREEE (reference sequence).

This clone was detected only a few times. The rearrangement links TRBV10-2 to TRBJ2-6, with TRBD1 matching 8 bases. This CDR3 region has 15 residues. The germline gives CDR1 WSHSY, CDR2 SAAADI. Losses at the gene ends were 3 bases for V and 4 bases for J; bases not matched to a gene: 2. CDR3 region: CASSDRGRGANVLTF. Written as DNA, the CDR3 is TGCGCCAGCAGTGACAGGGGGCGCGGGGCCAACGTCCTGACTTTC.

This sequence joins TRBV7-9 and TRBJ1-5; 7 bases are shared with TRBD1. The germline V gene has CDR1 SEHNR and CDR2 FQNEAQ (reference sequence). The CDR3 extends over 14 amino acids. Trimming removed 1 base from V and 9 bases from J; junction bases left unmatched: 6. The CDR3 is CASSLGDSGRPQHF. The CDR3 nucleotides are TGTGCCAGCAGCTTAGGGGACAGCGGGCGGCCCCAGCATTTT.